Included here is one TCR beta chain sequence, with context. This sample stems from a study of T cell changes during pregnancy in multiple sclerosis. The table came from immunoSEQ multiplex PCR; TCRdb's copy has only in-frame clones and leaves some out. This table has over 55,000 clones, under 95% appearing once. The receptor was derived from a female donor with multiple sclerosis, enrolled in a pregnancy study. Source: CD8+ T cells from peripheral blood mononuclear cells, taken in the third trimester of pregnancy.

Here the CDR3 DNA reads TGTGCCAGCAGTTACGAGGGAACTAATGAAAAACTGTTTTTT. Translating gives CASSYEGTNEKLFF. The V gene is TRBV6-5, the J gene TRBJ1-4; D gene uncertain. Per germline, CDR1 MNHEY and CDR2 SVGAGI. V was shortened by 2 bases and J by 1 base, with 5 bases between the two germline ends. CDR3 size: 14 residues.